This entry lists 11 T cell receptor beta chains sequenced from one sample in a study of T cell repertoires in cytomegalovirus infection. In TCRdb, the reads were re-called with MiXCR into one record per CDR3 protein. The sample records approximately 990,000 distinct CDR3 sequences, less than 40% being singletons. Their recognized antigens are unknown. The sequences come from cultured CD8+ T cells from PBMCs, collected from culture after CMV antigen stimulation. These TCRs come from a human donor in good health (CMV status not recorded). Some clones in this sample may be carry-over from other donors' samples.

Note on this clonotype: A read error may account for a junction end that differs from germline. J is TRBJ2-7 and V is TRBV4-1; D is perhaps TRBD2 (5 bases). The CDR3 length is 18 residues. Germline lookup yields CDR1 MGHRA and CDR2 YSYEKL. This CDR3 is CASSHDVGSAAYSYEQYF. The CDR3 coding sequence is TGTGCCAGCAGCCACGATGTGGGGTCAGCGGCCTACTCCTACGAGCAGTACTTC.

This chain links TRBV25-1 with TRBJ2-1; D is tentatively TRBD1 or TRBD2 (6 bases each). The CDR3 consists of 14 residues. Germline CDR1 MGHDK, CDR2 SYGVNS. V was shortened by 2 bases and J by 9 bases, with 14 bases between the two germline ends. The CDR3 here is CASSEIGGGGEQFF. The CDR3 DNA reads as TGTGCCAGCAGTGAAATAGGAGGGGGAGGTGAGCAGTTCTTC.

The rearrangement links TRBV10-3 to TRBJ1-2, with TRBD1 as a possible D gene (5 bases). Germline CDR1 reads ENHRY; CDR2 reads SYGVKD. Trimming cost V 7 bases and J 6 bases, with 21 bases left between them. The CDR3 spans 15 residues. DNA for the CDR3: TGTGCCATCACATCGGGACTGCTGGGCACGGATGGCTACACCTTC. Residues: CAITSGLLGTDGYTF.

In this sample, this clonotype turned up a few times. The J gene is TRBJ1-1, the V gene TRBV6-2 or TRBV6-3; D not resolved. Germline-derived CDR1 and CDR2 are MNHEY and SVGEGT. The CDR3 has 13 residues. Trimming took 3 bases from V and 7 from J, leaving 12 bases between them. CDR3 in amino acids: CASSYGQNLEAFF. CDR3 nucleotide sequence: TGTGCCAGCAGTTATGGGCAAAACCTTGAAGCTTTCTTT.

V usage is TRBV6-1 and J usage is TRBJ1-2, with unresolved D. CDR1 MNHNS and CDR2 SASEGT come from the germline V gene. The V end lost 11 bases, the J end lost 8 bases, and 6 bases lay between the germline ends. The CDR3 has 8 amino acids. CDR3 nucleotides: TGTGCCGACGGGGGCTACACCTTC. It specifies CADGGYTF.

The CDR3 DNA reads as TGCGCCAGCAGCCAGCCGACAGGGGATCATGGCTACACCTTC. It translates to CASSQPTGDHGYTF. This chain uses TRBV4-1 with TRBJ1-2; 8 bases fit TRBD1. This CDR3 spans 14 amino acids. V gave up 3 bases and J gave up 6 bases; unmatched junction bases: 6. Germline V gene data show CDR1 as MGHRA and CDR2 as YSYEKL.

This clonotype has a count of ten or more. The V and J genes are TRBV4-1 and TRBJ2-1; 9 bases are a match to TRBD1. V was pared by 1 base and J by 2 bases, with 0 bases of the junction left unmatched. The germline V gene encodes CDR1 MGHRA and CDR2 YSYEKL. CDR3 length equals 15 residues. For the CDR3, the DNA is TGCGCCAGCAGCCAAGGGACAGGGGCCTACAATGAGCAGTTCTTC. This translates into CASSQGTGAYNEQFF.

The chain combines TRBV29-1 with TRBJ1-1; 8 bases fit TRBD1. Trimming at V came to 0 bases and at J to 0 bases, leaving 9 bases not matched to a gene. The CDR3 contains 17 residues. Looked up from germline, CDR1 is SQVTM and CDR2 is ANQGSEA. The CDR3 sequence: CSVEDRGRYPMNTEAFF. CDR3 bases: TGCAGCGTTGAAGACAGGGGGCGATACCCCATGAACACTGAAGCTTTCTTT.

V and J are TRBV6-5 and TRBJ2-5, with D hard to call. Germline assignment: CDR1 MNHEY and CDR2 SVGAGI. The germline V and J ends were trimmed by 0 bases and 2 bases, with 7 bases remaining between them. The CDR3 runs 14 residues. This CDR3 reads CASSYSFGQETQYF. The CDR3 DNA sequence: TGTGCCAGCAGTTACTCTTTCGGGCAAGAGACCCAGTACTTC.

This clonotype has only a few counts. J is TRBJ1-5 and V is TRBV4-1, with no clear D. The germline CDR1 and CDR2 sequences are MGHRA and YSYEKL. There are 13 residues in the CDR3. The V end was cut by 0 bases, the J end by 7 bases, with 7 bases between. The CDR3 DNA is TGCGCCAGCAGCCAAGAGGGTGCCCAGCCCCAGCATTTT. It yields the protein CASSQEGAQPQHF.

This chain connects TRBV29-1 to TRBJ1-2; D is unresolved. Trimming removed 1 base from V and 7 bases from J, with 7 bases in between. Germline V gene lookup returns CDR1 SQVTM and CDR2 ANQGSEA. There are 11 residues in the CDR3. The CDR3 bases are TGCAGCGTTGAAGGGAGGGTTGGCTACACCTTC. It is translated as CSVEGRVGYTF.